Following are 5 T cell receptor beta chains from one sample sequenced in a study of blood T cell repertoires in COVID-19 (dated by TCRdb to between 2020 and 2021). Library preparation employed the immunoSEQ multiplex PCR assay. TCRdb took over this immuneACCESS table, retaining in-frame rearrangements with V and J assigned. Such tables are incomplete; in checked studies, under half of the missing clones stem from an unresolved V gene, and the remainder is unexplained. The sample records about 230,000 clones, 88% of which are singletons. The top ten clones comprise around 3.6% of the sample. What was sequenced was PBMCs or T cells enriched from blood (not recorded which). These receptor sequences come from a woman aged 25 to 39 who had been exposed to COVID-19.

The chain carries TRBV7-9 and TRBJ2-1; 13 bases match TRBD2. After removal of 5 bases from V and 7 bases from J, the junction contained 5 bases not matched to a gene. Germline CDR1 is SEHNR and CDR2 is FQNEAQ (reference sequence). The CDR3 is 15 residues long. CDR3 DNA sequence: TGTGCCAGCAGCGTGACTAGCGGGAGGCTTAATGAGCAGTTCTTC. Translated: CASSVTSGRLNEQFF.

The chain recombines TRBV25-1 with TRBJ2-3; possibly TRBD2 for D (6 bases). This CDR3 has 13 residues. The germline V and J ends were trimmed by 10 bases and 2 bases, with 13 bases remaining between them. Germline lookup yields CDR1 MGHDK and CDR2 SYGVNS. This CDR3 is CATGAGSTDTQYF. The CDR3 nucleotides are TGTGCCACCGGAGCGGGCTCCACAGATACGCAGTATTTT.

CDR3 bases: TGTGCCAGCAGCTCGCGGGCAGCGGGACCCTACGAGCAGTACTTC. This sequence encodes CASSSRAAGPYEQYF. The rearrangement links TRBV4-2 to TRBJ2-7, with TRBD2 matching 7 bases. The junction had 9 bases not matched to a gene; V was cut back by 5 bases and J by 2 bases. CDR3 size: 15 residues. The germline V gene has CDR1 LGHNA and CDR2 YNFKEQ.

CDR3 amino acids: CASSLGPGGVEAFF. In DNA, the CDR3 is TGCGCCAGCAGCTTGGGTCCAGGGGGCGTTGAAGCTTTCTTT. The chain combines TRBV5-1 with TRBJ1-1; 8 bases map to TRBD1. The V segment lost 0 bases and the J segment 7 bases; nucleotides outside the gene matches: 5. Germline-derived CDR1 and CDR2 are SGHRS and YFSETQ. CDR3 length: 14 residues. The whole variable domain, filled in from reference TRBV5-1 and TRBJ1-1, reads KAGVTQTPRYLIKTRGQQVTLSCSPISGHRSVSWYQQTPGQGLQFLFEYFSETQRNKGNFPGRFSGRQFSNSRSEMNVSTLELGDSALYLCASSLGPGGVEAFFGQGTRLTVV.

V is TRBV9 and J is TRBJ1-3, with D possibly matching TRBD1 (6 bases). Between the trimmed V and J ends, which lost 4 bases and 2 bases, there was a span of 10 bases. CDR1 is SGDLS, CDR2 YYNGEE, per germline. The CDR3 runs 14 residues. For the CDR3, the DNA is TGTGCCAGCAGCCCTTGGACAGCTGGAAACACCATATATTTT. This translates into CASSPWTAGNTIYF.